This section outlines one TCR beta chain sequence together with its context. The repertoire was sequenced with immunoSEQ multiplex PCR; TCRdb's copy has only in-frame clones and lacks some. The repertoire consists of some 200,000 clones, with approximately 91% occurring once and the leading ten covering around 3.7%. These data come from a study of T cell responses to AZD1222 COVID-19 vaccine. Sequences were derived from peripheral blood, sampled 28 days after the second AZD1222 dose. This TCR was recovered from an adult who received the AZD1222 COVID-19 vaccine.

CDR3 sequence (DNA): TGTGCCAGCAGTTTCGTCAGTGAGGGCGATGAGCAGTTCTTC. It translates to CASSFVSEGDEQFF. The V gene is TRBV28, the J gene TRBJ2-1, with a possible D match to TRBD2 (5 bases). This CDR3 is built from 14 residues. Trimming left V 3 bases short and J 8 bases short, with 14 bases between. CDR1 and CDR2 from the germline V gene are MDHEN and SYDVKM.